The rows below give T cell receptor beta chains drawn from one sample of a study of shared clonotypes between healthy human individuals. The assay was immunoSEQ multiplex PCR, and TCRdb's table has in-frame clones only and misses some. The table shows roughly 2.5 million clones, with 85% to 95% occurring only once. The sequenced sample was naive CD4+ T cells sorted from blood. These receptors all stem from a man younger than 30 in good health. Each CDR3 is given with its conserved first and last residue. The D gene is left open where the match is weak. A row's size may be missing; if present it is once, few, many or a size class.

-	-	TRBV7-2	TRBJ1-2	CASSHGTNYGYTF	TGTGCCAGCAGCCACGGAACTAACTATGGCTACACCTTC
TRBD2	-	TRBV6-1	TRBJ2-5	CASSEVPGLAEEETQYF	TGTGCCAGCAGTGAAGTCCCCGGACTAGCGGAGGAAGAGACCCAGTACTTC
TRBD1	-	TRBV7-2	TRBJ1-5	CASSLTDRGNQPQHF	TGTGCCAGCAGCCTCACTGACAGGGGTAATCAGCCCCAGCATTTT
-	-	TRBV7-8	TRBJ1-2	CASSLGPERVDGYTF	TGTGCCAGCAGCTTAGGGCCGGAAAGGGTAGATGGCTACACCTTC
-	-	TRBV5-1	TRBJ1-2	CASSLLPWADYGYTF	TGCGCCAGCAGCTTGCTTCCTTGGGCGGATTATGGCTACACCTTC
-	-	TRBV6-5	TRBJ2-2	CASRPNRVAGELFF	TGTGCCAGCAGACCGAACAGGGTGGCCGGGGAGCTGTTTTTT
TRBD2	-	TRBV5-4	TRBJ2-1	CASSLGGGSYNEQFF	TGTGCCAGCAGTCTTGGGGGGGGATCCTACAATGAGCAGTTCTTC
-	-	TRBV21-1	TRBJ1-2	CASSNALADRAIYGYTF	TGTGCCAGCAGCAACGCCCTGGCAGACAGGGCAATATATGGCTACACCTTC
-	-	TRBV7-7	TRBJ2-2	CASSSNPGELFF	TGTGCTAGCAGCTCTAATCCCGGGGAGCTGTTTTTT
-	-	TRBV30	TRBJ2-3	CACQQGLTQYF	TGTGCCTGCCAACAGGGCCTAACGCAGTATTTT
-	once	TRBV5-5	TRBJ1-5	CASSLGLSNNQPQHF	TGTGCCAGCAGCTTGGGTTTGAGTAACAATCAGCCCCAGCATTTT
-	-	TRBV18	TRBJ2-7	CASSPPVGYQDF	TGTGCCAGCTCACCACCGGTGGGATACCAGGACTTC
-	-	TRBV6-1	TRBJ1-1	CASSEARPLRGNTEAFF	TGTGCCAGCAGTGAAGCGCGACCTTTGAGAGGGAACACTGAAGCTTTCTTT
-	few	TRBV6-1	TRBJ2-3	CASSEQSPHTLDTQYF	TGTGCCAGCAGTGAACAGTCTCCCCATACGTTAGATACGCAGTATTTT
TRBD1	-	TRBV2	TRBJ2-7	CASRWTGVTSYEQYF	TGTGCCAGCAGGTGGACAGGGGTAACGTCCTACGAGCAGTACTTC
TRBD1	-	TRBV11-2	TRBJ1-5	CASSLAPTGVERQHF	TGTGCCAGCAGCTTAGCCCCGACAGGGGTTGAACGACAGCATTTT
-	-	TRBV7-6	TRBJ2-3	CASSLRGGTDTQYF	TGTGCCAGCAGCTTAAGGGGAGGCACAGATACGCAGTATTTT
-	-	TRBV27	TRBJ2-3	CASSFRQVREWADTQYF	TGTGCCAGCAGTTTTCGCCAAGTCAGGGAATGGGCTGATACGCAGTATTTT
TRBD1	-	TRBV5-1	TRBJ1-1	CASSATGANTEAFF	TGCGCCAGCAGCGCAACAGGGGCGAACACTGAAGCTTTCTTT
TRBD1	-	TRBV19	TRBJ1-2	CASSIEDRGSGGYTF	TGTGCCAGTAGTATTGAGGACAGGGGATCTGGTGGCTACACCTTC
-	-	TRBV7-9	TRBJ1-4	CASSFQGSEKLFF	TGTGCCAGCAGTTTCCAGGGTAGTGAAAAACTGTTTTTT
-	-	TRBV5-6	TRBJ2-3	CASSLVGRGTDTQYF	TGTGCCAGCAGCTTGGTTGGGAGAGGTACAGATACGCAGTATTTT
-	-	TRBV30	TRBJ1-1	CAWPDAEAFF	TGTGCCTGGCCTGACGCTGAAGCTTTCTTT
TRBD1	-	TRBV29-1	TRBJ2-5	CSGRDRGVETQYF	TGCAGCGGGCGGGACAGGGGCGTGGAGACCCAGTACTTC
TRBD2	-	TRBV6-5	TRBJ2-7	CASSPGGGLYEQYF	TGTGCCAGCAGCCCTGGCGGGGGGCTCTACGAGCAGTACTTC
-	-	TRBV4-2	TRBJ1-2	CASSQEERSDYGYTF	TGTGCCAGCAGCCAAGAGGAACGGTCGGATTATGGCTACACCTTC
-	few	TRBV5-8	TRBJ2-6	CASSFTGSLSSGANVLTF	TGTGCCAGCAGCTTCACAGGGTCCCTTAGCTCTGGGGCCAACGTCCTGACTTTC
-	-	TRBV6-1	TRBJ2-2	CASSEEWRTGELFF	TGTGCCAGCAGTGAAGAATGGAGGACCGGGGAGCTGTTTTTT
TRBD1	few	TRBV2	TRBJ1-1	CASKGQGTTEAFF	TGTGCCAGCAAAGGACAGGGGACCACTGAAGCTTTCTTT
TRBD2	-	TRBV7-8	TRBJ2-3	CASSLVPGGSGTDTQYF	TGTGCCAGCAGCCTAGTCCCGGGAGGGAGTGGGACAGATACGCAGTATTTT